This T cell receptor beta chain stems from a study of cytomegalovirus exposure and HLA in healthy donors. With regard to this clone: Antigen specificity is unknown.

Unmatched junction bases numbered 5, after V lost 0 bases and J lost 7 bases. The CDR3 has 16 residues. CDR1 is MGHRA, CDR2 YSYEKL, per germline. Broader study findings: A later analysis linked a missense variant in DCLRE1C to the trimming of TCR beta V and J genes. CMV serostatus was the sole immune exposure data available. Many donors shared some public TCRs, even though most TCR sequences were rare.

This PCR relied on a set of 60 Vbeta primers and 13 Jbeta primers. Profiling relied on immunoSEQ multiplex PCR, and the TCRdb table lists in-frame clones only, not all of them. This sample's clone table lists more than 85,000 clones. The sample was PBMCs. This clonotype was obtained from a girl between 10 and 17 years old in good health and CMV-seropositive. The rearrangement links TRBV4-1 to TRBJ2-5; 13 nucleotides match TRBD2. For the CDR3, the DNA is TGCGCCAGCAGCCAAGATGGGACTAGCGGGGTGGGGACCCAGTACTTC. Translated: CASSQDGTSGVGTQYF.